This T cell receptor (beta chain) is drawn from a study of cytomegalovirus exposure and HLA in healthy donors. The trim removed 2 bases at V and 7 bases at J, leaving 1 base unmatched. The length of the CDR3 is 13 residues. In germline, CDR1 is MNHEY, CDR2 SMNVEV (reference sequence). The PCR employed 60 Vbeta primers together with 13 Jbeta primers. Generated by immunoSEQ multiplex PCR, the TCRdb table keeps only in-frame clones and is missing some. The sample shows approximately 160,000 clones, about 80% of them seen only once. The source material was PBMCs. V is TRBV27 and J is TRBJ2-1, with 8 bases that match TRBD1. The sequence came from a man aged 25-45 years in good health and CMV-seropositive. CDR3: CASSLQGANEQFF. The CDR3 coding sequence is TGTGCCAGCAGTTTACAGGGGGCTAATGAGCAGTTCTTC.